This T cell receptor (beta chain) was identified during a study of blood T cell repertoires in COVID-19. About the study: COVID-19 samples from acute and convalescent phases originated in the United States, Italy and Spain. In each case, the material was cDNA or gDNA derived from T cells, B-cell-depleted T cells, or PBMCs.

Under the authors' procedure: How many nucleated cells were present was estimated from reference gene primer amplification. Sequencing was performed with immunoSEQ multiplex PCR; in TCRdb, only in-frame clones are kept and a portion is missing. V, J and clone size derive from that table, while D and trimming were established from the DNA sequence. The sample lists about 77,000 clones, roughly nine tenths occurring once. Germline CDR1 SEHNR, CDR2 FQNEAQ (reference sequence). CDR3 length: 15 amino acids. Trimming removed 5 bases from V and 0 bases from J, with 11 bases in between. The TCR originated in a woman aged 80 or over with active or convalescent COVID-19. The sequenced material came from peripheral blood. The V call is TRBV7-9, the J call TRBJ1-3; D not resolved. CDR3 loop: CASSREGFSGNTIYF. The CDR3 region has the DNA TGTGCCAGCAGCCGGGAGGGCTTCTCTGGAAACACCATATATTTT.